The rows below give T cell receptor beta chains drawn from one sample of a study of control samples from healthy donors and cancer patients. Data came from immunoSEQ multiplex PCR; TCRdb stores just in-frame clones and leaves some out. The data show about 79,000 clones, 93% seen once. Sample: PBMCs. The receptors derive from a woman in her 40s with lung cancer. The CDR3 runs from the conserved cysteine through the conserved F or W. D genes are given only for firm matches. Size values are once, few and many counts, or a class for expanded clones, and some rows have none.

CDR3,DNA,J,size,D,V,length
CTSSQGQGEMDRTPNEQFF,TGCACCAGCAGCCAGGGACAGGGGGAAATGGACCGGACACCCAATGAGCAGTTCTTC,TRBJ2-1,once,NA,TRBV1,19
CAISAPGQPQHF,TGTGCCATCAGTGCCCCCGGTCAGCCCCAGCATTTT,TRBJ1-5,NA,NA,TRBV10-3,12
CASTSGGELFF,TGTGCCAGTACCTCGGGCGGGGAGCTGTTTTTT,TRBJ2-2,NA,NA,TRBV19,11
CASSEKGPPGGNTIYF,TGCGCCAGCAGTGAGAAGGGCCCGCCAGGTGGAAACACCATATATTTT,TRBJ1-3,NA,NA,TRBV10-1,16
CASSPLRMADTQYF,TGTGCCAGCAGCCCCCTTCGGATGGCAGATACGCAGTATTTT,TRBJ2-3,once,NA,TRBV5-6,14
CASSHSFEGLNTEAFF,TGTGCCAGCAGCCACTCGTTTGAGGGTCTGAACACTGAAGCTTTCTTT,TRBJ1-1,NA,NA,TRBV9,16
CASSYSGTFGDTQYF,TGTGCCAGCAGTTACTCGGGGACATTTGGAGATACGCAGTATTTT,TRBJ2-3,NA,NA,TRBV6-5,15
CASGDPPQHF,TGTGCCAGCGGAGATCCGCCCCAGCATTTT,TRBJ1-5,NA,NA,TRBV6-6,10
CSASPLRGGHEKLFF,TGCAGTGCTAGTCCTCTAAGGGGGGGGCACGAAAAACTGTTTTTT,TRBJ1-4,NA,NA,TRBV20-1,15
CACFPRLAKMNTEAFF,TGTGCCTGCTTCCCTCGTCTAGCAAAGATGAACACTGAAGCTTTCTTT,TRBJ1-1,NA,NA,TRBV30,16
CASTPVGGTNTGELFF,TGTGCCAGCACCCCGGTAGGCGGAACGAACACCGGGGAGCTGTTTTTT,TRBJ2-2,NA,NA,TRBV7-9,16
CASSPAGYEQYF,TGTGCCAGCAGCCCCGCGGGATACGAGCAGTACTTC,TRBJ2-7,NA,NA,TRBV7-9,12
CAITTGGGPMNTEAFF,TGTGCCATCACCACAGGGGGCGGACCGATGAACACTGAAGCTTTCTTT,TRBJ1-1,NA,TRBD1,TRBV10-3,16
CASSQGPGYEQYF,TGCGCCAGCAGCCAGGGACCAGGCTACGAGCAGTACTTC,TRBJ2-7,once,NA,TRBV4-1,13
CASSNRGTYNEQFF,TGTGCCAGCAGCAACAGGGGAACCTACAATGAGCAGTTCTTC,TRBJ2-1,NA,TRBD1,TRBV27,14
CASSLVAGNEQYF,TGTGCCAGCAGTTTAGTGGCAGGTAACGAGCAGTACTTC,TRBJ2-7,NA,NA,TRBV12-3/TRBV12-4,13
CASSWRAETTRLSYEQYF,TGCGCCAGCAGTTGGAGAGCTGAGACGACACGCCTGTCCTACGAGCAGTACTTC,TRBJ2-7,once,NA,TRBV5-1,18
CASSYTTGASGNTIYF,TGTGCCAGCAGTTATACTACAGGGGCCTCTGGAAACACCATATATTTT,TRBJ1-3,NA,TRBD1,TRBV6-5,16
CATSEGTVYNSPLHF,TGTGCCACCAGTGAGGGTACAGTTTATAATTCACCCCTCCACTTT,TRBJ1-6,NA,NA,TRBV24-1,15
CASSFSGGFQETQYF,TGTGCCAGCAGCTTTAGCGGGGGATTCCAAGAGACCCAGTACTTC,TRBJ2-5,NA,TRBD2,TRBV7-9,15
CASSEALLGVETQYF,TGTGCCAGCAGTGAAGCGCTTCTGGGAGTCGAGACCCAGTACTTC,TRBJ2-5,NA,NA,TRBV2,15
CASSFRGDYGYTF,TGTGCCAGCAGCTTCAGGGGGGACTATGGCTACACCTTC,TRBJ1-2,NA,TRBD1,TRBV7-2,13
CATSKGQGATYNEQFF,TGTGCCACCAGTAAGGGACAGGGGGCGACCTACAATGAGCAGTTCTTC,TRBJ2-1,NA,TRBD1,TRBV24-1,16
CAWSVGRSGEQYF,TGTGCCTGGAGTGTAGGCAGGTCAGGCGAGCAGTACTTC,TRBJ2-7,NA,NA,TRBV30,13
CASNRDRAMNTEAFF,TGTGCCAGCAACCGGGACAGGGCCATGAACACTGAAGCTTTCTTT,TRBJ1-1,NA,TRBD1,TRBV6-5,15
CASSVASGGSVGKTQYF,TGTGCCAGCAGCGTAGCAAGCGGGGGGAGTGTCGGAAAGACCCAGTACTTC,TRBJ2-5,NA,TRBD2,TRBV9,17
CAWKGNTEAFF,TGTGCCTGGAAGGGGAACACTGAAGCTTTCTTT,TRBJ1-1,few,NA,TRBV30,11
CASSFGEEQYF,TGTGCCAGCAGTTTTGGAGAGGAGCAGTACTTC,TRBJ2-7,NA,NA,TRBV28,11
CASRNFAGTGTDTQYF,TGCGCCAGCCGCAATTTCGCCGGGACAGGGACAGATACGCAGTATTTT,TRBJ2-3,NA,TRBD1,TRBV5-1,16
CASSQEAQSNYGYTF,TGCGCCAGCAGCCAAGAAGCACAATCTAACTATGGCTACACCTTC,TRBJ1-2,NA,NA,TRBV4-1,15
CASSPRLAGANEQFF,TGTGCCAGCAGCCCCAGACTAGCGGGGGCCAATGAGCAGTTCTTC,TRBJ2-1,NA,TRBD2,TRBV13,15
CARGDIARVAETQYF,TGTGCCAGGGGGGACATTGCGAGGGTAGCAGAGACCCAGTACTTC,TRBJ2-5,NA,NA,TRBV6-5,15
CASSGGGYYEQYF,TGTGCCAGCAGCGGCGGGGGTTACTACGAGCAGTACTTC,TRBJ2-7,once,TRBD2,TRBV7-9,13
CASSHWTGGDTGELFF,TGTGCCAGCAGCCACTGGACAGGGGGTGACACCGGGGAGCTGTTTTTT,TRBJ2-2,NA,TRBD1,TRBV3-1/TRBV3-2,16
CASSQENRGIYEQYF,TGTGCCAGCAGCCAAGAGAACAGGGGAATATACGAGCAGTACTTC,TRBJ2-7,NA,TRBD1,TRBV3-1/TRBV3-2,15
CASSQQTGRYGYTF,TGCGCCAGCAGCCAACAGACAGGGCGGTATGGCTACACCTTC,TRBJ1-2,NA,TRBD1,TRBV4-1,14
CASSIPGLNEKLFF,TGTGCCAGTAGTATCCCGGGTCTTAATGAAAAACTGTTTTTT,TRBJ1-4,NA,NA,TRBV19,14
CASSPEGVGEQYF,TGTGCCAGCAGTCCTGAAGGGGTTGGCGAGCAGTACTTC,TRBJ2-7,NA,NA,TRBV6-5,13
CASSLGVRRGIYNEQFF,TGTGCCAGCAGCTTAGGAGTGCGGAGAGGGATATACAATGAGCAGTTCTTC,TRBJ2-1,NA,NA,TRBV13,17
CASSLARRGQGTEAFF,TGTGCCAGCAGCTTAGCCCGTCGAGGGCAGGGCACTGAAGCTTTCTTT,TRBJ1-1,NA,NA,TRBV11-3,16
CASSSPRGAYNEQFF,TGTGCCAGCAGCTCCCCACGGGGGGCATACAATGAGCAGTTCTTC,TRBJ2-1,NA,NA,TRBV11-2,15
CASSLDIAGGPLGQFF,TGTGCCAGCAGCTTAGACATAGCGGGGGGGCCATTGGGGCAGTTCTTC,TRBJ2-1,NA,TRBD2,TRBV7-2,16
CASSPVPGNTIYF,TGTGCCAGCAGCCCAGTGCCTGGAAACACCATATATTTT,TRBJ1-3,once,NA,TRBV3-1/TRBV3-2,13
CAWRSQGSYEQYF,TGTGCCTGGAGGTCCCAAGGCTCCTACGAGCAGTACTTC,TRBJ2-7,NA,NA,TRBV30,13
CAIRRGGAQGTDTQYF,TGTGCCATCCGACGGGGGGGGGCACAAGGCACAGATACGCAGTATTTT,TRBJ2-3,once,TRBD2,TRBV27,16
CATRTSEDYTGELFF,TGTGCCACCAGGACTAGCGAGGATTACACCGGGGAGCTGTTTTTT,TRBJ2-2,NA,TRBD2,TRBV19,15
CASSPGEWGEKLFF,TGCGCCAGCAGCCCGGGGGAGTGGGGGGAAAAACTGTTTTTT,TRBJ1-4,NA,NA,TRBV5-1,14